This T cell receptor beta chain derives from a study of cytomegalovirus exposure and HLA in healthy donors. The study, taken as a whole, reports: Several of the most significant clusters appeared, in a later analysis, to be linked to common viral pathogens. CMV serostatus was the only recorded immune exposure for donors.

This CDR3 region has 13 residues. Germline CDR1 SGHAT, CDR2 FQNNGV. The V end was cut by 1 base, the J end by 6 bases, with 7 bases between. The PCR made use of 60 Vbeta and 13 Jbeta primers. Generated by immunoSEQ multiplex PCR, the TCRdb table keeps only in-frame clones and is missing some. The repertoire holds 200,000 to 250,000 clones, 75% to 90% seen once, with 0.71% in the top ten. A remark on this clone: Antigen unknown.

V gene TRBV11-2 combines with J gene TRBJ2-1, with D uncertain. The specimen was PBMCs. The TCR originated in a boy between 2 and 15 years old in good health and CMV-seronegative. The CDR3 DNA follows: TGTGCCAGCAGCTTAGCATCCCCCAATGAGCAGTTCTTC. This encodes CASSLASPNEQFF.